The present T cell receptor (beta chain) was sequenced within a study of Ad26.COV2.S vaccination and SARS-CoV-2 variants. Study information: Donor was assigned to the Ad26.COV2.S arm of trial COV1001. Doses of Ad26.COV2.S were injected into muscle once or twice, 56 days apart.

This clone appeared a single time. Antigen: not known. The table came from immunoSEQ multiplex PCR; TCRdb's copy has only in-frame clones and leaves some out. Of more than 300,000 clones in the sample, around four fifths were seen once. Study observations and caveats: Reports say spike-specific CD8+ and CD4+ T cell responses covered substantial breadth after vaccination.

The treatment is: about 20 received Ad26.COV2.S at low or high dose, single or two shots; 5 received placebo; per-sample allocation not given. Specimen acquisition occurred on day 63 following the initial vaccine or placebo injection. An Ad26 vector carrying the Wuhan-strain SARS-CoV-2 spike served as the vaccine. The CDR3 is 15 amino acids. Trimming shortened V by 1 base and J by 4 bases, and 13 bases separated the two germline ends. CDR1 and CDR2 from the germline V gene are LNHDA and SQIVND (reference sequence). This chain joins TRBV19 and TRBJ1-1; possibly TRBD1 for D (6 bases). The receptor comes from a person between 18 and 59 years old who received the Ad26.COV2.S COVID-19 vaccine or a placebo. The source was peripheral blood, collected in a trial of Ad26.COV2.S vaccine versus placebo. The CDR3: CASSIGRGLSTEAFF. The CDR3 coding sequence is TGTGCCAGTAGTATAGGACGGGGGCTAAGCACTGAAGCTTTCTTT.